The 7 T cell receptor beta chains in this list originate from one sample, sequenced in a study of identical twins' blood T cells. MiXCR, applied by TCRdb to the 5' RACE reads, yields one record per CDR3 protein. The table includes a few hundred thousand distinct CDR3 sequences, roughly 27% detected once. Sequenced material: PBMCs. The receptors stem from a woman aged 18-50 years in good health.

This clonotype occurred a few times. The rearrangement uses TRBV6-5 and TRBJ2-2; no clear D. Germline values: CDR1 MNHEY, CDR2 SVGAGI. Trimming took 1 base from V and 5 from J, leaving 8 bases between them. The CDR3 consists of 14 residues. As DNA, the CDR3 is TGTGCCAGCAGTTACTTTATCAGAACCGGGGAGCTGTTTTTT. Amino acids: CASSYFIRTGELFF.

This clonotype showed up just a few times. The chain uses TRBV19 and TRBJ1-4; 8 bases are a match to TRBD1. J was trimmed by 0 bases and V by 9 bases; bases with no gene match: 9. Germline loops: CDR1 LNHDA, CDR2 SQIVND (reference sequence). The CDR3 runs 16 residues. The CDR3 protein is CASRDRHLATNEKLFF. CDR3 bases: TGTGCCAGCCGGGACAGGCACCTTGCAACTAATGAAAAACTGTTTTTT.

Here the CDR3 reads CASGGKWNSPLHF. CDR3 bases: TGTGCCAGCGGGGGTAAATGGAATTCACCCCTCCACTTT. The chain carries TRBV25-1 and TRBJ1-6, with D maybe TRBD1 (5 bases). The CDR3 has 13 amino acids. Between the trimmed V and J ends, which lost 8 bases and 7 bases, there was a span of 12 bases. In germline, CDR1 is MGHDK, CDR2 SYGVNS.

The V call is TRBV5-4, the J call TRBJ2-1; 7 bases fit TRBD1. Germline lookup yields CDR1 SGHNT and CDR2 YYREEE (reference sequence). V was clipped by 7 bases and J by 4 bases; unmatched bases: 11. The CDR3 has 15 amino acids. The CDR3 sequence is CASGLTGPSYNEQFF. As DNA, the CDR3 is TGTGCCAGCGGATTGACAGGGCCCTCTTACAATGAGCAGTTCTTC.

This clonotype was seen only a few times. The chain employs TRBV7-9 and TRBJ1-2; the match to TRBD1 covers 7 bases. V was clipped by 2 bases and J by 0 bases; unmatched bases: 9. This CDR3 is 17 amino acids long. Per the germline V gene, CDR1 is SEHNR and CDR2 is FQNEAQ (reference sequence). CDR3 DNA sequence: TGTGCCAGCAGCTTAAGTGACAGGGCGCGCTCTAACTATGGCTACACCTTC. It is translated as CASSLSDRARSNYGYTF. Full variable domain (remainder filled in from reference TRBV7-9 and TRBJ1-2): DTGVSQNPRHKITKRGQNVTFRCDPISEHNRLYWYRQTLGQGPEFLTYFQNEAQLEKSRLLSDRFSAERPKGSFSTLEIQRTEQGDSAMYLCASSLSDRARSNYGYTFGSGTRLTVV.

This clonotype appeared a few times. The chain employs TRBV14 and TRBJ1-2; no reliable D call. CDR3 length equals 15 residues. Trimming removed 5 bases from V and 2 bases from J, with 15 bases in between. The germline V gene has CDR1 SGHDN and CDR2 FVKESK. The CDR3 spells CASSIPGGSNYGYTF. In nucleotides, the CDR3 is TGTGCCAGCAGCATCCCAGGCGGGTCCAACTATGGCTACACCTTC.

V is TRBV18 and J is TRBJ1-3, with D uncertain. The V gene lost 3 bases and the J gene lost 4 bases, with 10 bases spanning the gap. The germline V gene encodes CDR1 KGHSH and CDR2 LQKENI. The CDR3 extends over 14 amino acids. This CDR3 reads CASSPGNGGNTIYF. CDR3 nucleotides: TGTGCCAGCTCACCGGGGAACGGGGGAAACACCATATATTTT.